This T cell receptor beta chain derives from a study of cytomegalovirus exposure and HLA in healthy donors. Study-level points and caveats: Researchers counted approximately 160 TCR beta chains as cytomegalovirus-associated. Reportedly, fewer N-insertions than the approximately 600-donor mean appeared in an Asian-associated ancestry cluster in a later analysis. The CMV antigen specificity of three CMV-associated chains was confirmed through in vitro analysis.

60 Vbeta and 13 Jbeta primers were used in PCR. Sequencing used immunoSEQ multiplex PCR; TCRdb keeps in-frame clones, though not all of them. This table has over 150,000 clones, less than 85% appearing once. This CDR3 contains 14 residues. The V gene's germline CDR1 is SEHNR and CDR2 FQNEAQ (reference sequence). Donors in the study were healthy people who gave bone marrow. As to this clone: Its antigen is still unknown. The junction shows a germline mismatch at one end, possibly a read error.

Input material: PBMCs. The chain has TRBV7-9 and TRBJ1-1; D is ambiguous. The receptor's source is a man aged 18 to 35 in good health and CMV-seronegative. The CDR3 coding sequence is TGTTCCAGCACCGCCCTCCTGGCGGTGGCTGAAGCTTTCTTT. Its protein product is CSSTALLAVAEAFF.